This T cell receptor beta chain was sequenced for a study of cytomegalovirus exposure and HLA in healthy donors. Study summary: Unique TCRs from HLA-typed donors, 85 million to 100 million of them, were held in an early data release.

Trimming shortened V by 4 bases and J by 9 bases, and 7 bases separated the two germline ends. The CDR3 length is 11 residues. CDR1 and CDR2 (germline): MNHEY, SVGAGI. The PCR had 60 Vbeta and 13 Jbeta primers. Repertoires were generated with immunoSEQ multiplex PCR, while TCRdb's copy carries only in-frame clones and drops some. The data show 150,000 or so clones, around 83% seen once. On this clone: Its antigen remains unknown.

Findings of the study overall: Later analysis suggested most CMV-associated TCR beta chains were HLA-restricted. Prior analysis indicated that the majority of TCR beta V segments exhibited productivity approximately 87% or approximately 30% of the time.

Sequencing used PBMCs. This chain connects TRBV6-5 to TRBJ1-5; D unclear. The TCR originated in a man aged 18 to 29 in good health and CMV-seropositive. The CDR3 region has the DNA TGTGCCAGCAGTTGGGCGGGGCCCCAGCATTTT. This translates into CASSWAGPQHF.